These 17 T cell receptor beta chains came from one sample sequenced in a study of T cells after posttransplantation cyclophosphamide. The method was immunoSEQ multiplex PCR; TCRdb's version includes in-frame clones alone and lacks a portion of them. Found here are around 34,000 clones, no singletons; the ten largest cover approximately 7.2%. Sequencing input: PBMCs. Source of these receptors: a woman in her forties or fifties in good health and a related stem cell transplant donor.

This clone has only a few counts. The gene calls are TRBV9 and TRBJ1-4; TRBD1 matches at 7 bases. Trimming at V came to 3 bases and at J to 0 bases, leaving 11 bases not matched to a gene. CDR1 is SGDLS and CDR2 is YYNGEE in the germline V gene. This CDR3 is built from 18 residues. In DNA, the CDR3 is TGTGCCAGCAGCGCCAGACAGGGCGGGTACCCAACTAATGAAAAACTGTTTTTT. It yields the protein CASSARQGGYPTNEKLFF.

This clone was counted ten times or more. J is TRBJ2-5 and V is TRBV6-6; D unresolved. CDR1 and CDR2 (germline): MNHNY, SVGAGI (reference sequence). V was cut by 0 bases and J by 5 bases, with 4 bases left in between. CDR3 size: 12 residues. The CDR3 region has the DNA TGTGCCAGCAGTTACTCGTCGGAGACCCAGTACTTC. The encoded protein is CASSYSSETQYF.

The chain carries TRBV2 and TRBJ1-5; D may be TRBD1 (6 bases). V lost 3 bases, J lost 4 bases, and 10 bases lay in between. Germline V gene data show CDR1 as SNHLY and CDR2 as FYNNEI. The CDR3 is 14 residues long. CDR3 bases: TGTGCCAGCAGTGAGCGGACAGATAATCAGCCCCAGCATTTT. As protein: CASSERTDNQPQHF.

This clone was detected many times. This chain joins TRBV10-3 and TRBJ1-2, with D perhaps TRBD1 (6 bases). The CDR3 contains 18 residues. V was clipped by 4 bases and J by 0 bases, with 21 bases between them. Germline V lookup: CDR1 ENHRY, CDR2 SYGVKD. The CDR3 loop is CAISGAGANLVANYGYTF. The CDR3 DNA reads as TGTGCCATCAGTGGCGCAGGGGCCAATTTAGTAGCTAACTATGGCTACACCTTC.

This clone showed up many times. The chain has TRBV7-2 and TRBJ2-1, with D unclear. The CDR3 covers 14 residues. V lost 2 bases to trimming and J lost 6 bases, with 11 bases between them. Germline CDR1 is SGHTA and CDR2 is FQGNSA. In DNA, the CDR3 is TGTGCCAGCAGCTTATCCGGTCTAGGCAATGAGCAGTTCTTC. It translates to CASSLSGLGNEQFF.

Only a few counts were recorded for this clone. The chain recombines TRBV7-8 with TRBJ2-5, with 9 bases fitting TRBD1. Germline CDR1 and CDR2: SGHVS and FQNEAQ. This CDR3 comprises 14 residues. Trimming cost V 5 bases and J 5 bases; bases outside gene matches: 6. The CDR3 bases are TGTGCCAGCAGCGTTGACAGGGGGTATGAGACCCAGTACTTC. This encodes CASSVDRGYETQYF. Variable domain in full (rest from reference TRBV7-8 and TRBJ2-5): GAGVSQSPRYKVAKRGQDVALRCDPISGHVSLFWYQQALGQGPEFLTYFQNEAQLDKSGLPSDRFFAERPEGSVSTLKIQRTQQEDSAVYLCASSVDRGYETQYFGPGTRLLVL.

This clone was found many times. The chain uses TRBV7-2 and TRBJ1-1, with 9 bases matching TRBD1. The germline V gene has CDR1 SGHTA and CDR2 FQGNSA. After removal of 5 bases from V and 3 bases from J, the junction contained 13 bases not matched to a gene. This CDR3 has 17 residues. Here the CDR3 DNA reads TGTGCCAGCAGCCCGGGACAGGGAGAATACGTACACACTGAAGCTTTCTTT. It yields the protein CASSPGQGEYVHTEAFF.

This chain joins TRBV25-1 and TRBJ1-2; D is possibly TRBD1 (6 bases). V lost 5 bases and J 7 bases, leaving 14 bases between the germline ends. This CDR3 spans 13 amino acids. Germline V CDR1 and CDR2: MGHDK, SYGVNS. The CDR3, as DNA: TGTGCCAGCAGTATCGGGGGGCTGGGTGGCTACACCTTC. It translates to CASSIGGLGGYTF.

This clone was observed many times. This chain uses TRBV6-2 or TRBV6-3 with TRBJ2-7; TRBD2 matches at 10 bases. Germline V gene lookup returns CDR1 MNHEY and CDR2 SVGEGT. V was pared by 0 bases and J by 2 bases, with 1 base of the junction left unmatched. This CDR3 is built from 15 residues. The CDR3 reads CASSYSLAGAYEQYF. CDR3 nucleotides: TGTGCCAGCAGTTACTCGCTAGCGGGGGCCTACGAGCAGTACTTC.

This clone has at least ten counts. CDR3 protein: CASSYRGMNTEAFF. CDR3 bases: TGTGCCAGCAGTTACAGGGGGATGAACACTGAAGCTTTCTTT. V is TRBV6-5 and J is TRBJ1-1; weak D call: TRBD1 (6 bases). V was shortened by 2 bases and J by 0 bases, with 7 bases between the two germline ends. The CDR3 runs to 14 residues. Germline CDR1 reads MNHEY; CDR2 reads SVGAGI.

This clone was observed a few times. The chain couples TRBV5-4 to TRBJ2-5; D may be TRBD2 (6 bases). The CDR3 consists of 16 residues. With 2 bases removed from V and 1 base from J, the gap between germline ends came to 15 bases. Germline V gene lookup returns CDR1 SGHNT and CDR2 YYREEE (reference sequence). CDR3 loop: CASSFLTGDAQETQYF. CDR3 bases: TGTGCCAGCAGCTTCCTAACGGGGGACGCCCAAGAGACCCAGTACTTC.

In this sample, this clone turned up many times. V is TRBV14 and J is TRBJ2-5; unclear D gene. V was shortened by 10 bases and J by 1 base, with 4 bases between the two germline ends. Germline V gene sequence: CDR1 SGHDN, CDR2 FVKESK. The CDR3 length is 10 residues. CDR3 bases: TGTGCCAACTTCCAAGAGACCCAGTACTTC. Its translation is CANFQETQYF.

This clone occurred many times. DNA of the CDR3: TGTGCCAGCAGCCCCGCGGGGTTCAACTACGAGCAGTACTTC. Protein: CASSPAGFNYEQYF. V usage is TRBV7-3 and J usage is TRBJ2-7; a possible D gene is TRBD2 (6 bases). Germline loops: CDR1 SGHTA, CDR2 FQGTGA. V lost 5 bases and J 3 bases, leaving 14 bases between the germline ends. CDR3 size: 14 residues.

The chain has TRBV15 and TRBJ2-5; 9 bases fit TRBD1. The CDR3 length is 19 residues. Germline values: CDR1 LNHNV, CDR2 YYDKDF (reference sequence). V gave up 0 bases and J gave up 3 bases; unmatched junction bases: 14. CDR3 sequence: CATSRDLGTGFYGEETQYF. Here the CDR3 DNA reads TGTGCCACCAGCAGAGATCTCGGGACAGGGTTTTACGGCGAAGAGACCCAGTACTTC.

Here the CDR3 reads CASSSRKGGADNTGELFF. The CDR3 region has the DNA TGTGCCAGCAGCTCGCGAAAGGGAGGGGCAGATAACACCGGGGAGCTGTTTTTT. V usage is TRBV7-3 and J usage is TRBJ2-2; 7 bases agree with TRBD2. The germline gives CDR1 SGHTA, CDR2 FQGTGA. The CDR3 sequence is 18 residues long. V trimming: 4 bases; J trimming: 2 bases; junction bases outside the gene matches: 13.

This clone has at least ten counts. CDR3 residues: CATRMDNGEAFF. The CDR3 DNA is TGTGCCACCAGGATGGACAACGGTGAAGCTTTCTTT. This chain uses TRBV24-1 with TRBJ1-1; D is perhaps TRBD1 (5 bases). The CDR3 length is 12 residues. Between the trimmed V and J ends, which lost 7 bases and 7 bases, there was a span of 12 bases. Per the germline V gene, CDR1 is KGHDR and CDR2 is SFDVKD.

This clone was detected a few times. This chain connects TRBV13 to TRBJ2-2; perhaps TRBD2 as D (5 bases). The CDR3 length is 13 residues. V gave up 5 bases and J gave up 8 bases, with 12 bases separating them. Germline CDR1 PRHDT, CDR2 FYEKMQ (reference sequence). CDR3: CASSGPGEGELFF. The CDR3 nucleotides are TGTGCCAGCAGCGGGCCCGGGGAGGGGGAGCTGTTTTTT.